A selection of T cell receptor beta chains follows, all from one sample in a study of T-cell reconstitution after alpha-beta-depleted transplantation in children. TCRdb ran MiXCR on the PCR reads and lists one entry per CDR3 protein. Of under 750,000 distinct CDR3 sequences detected, more than 20% appear once; the ten largest clones hold roughly an eighth. Sequencing used PBMCs, mostly from graft donor cells, obtained 360 days after TCRalphabeta/CD19-depleted stem cell transplant. These receptors were obtained from a boy in the first two years of life who had a stem cell transplant for acute myeloid leukemia, so the T cells may come from the graft donor. Each CDR3 is given with its conserved first and last residue. Each record gives: CDR3 protein, J gene, V gene.

CDR3 protein: CASTSLQGYGYTF
J gene: TRBJ1-2
V gene: TRBV6-1

CDR3 protein: CATSARTDNSPLHF
J gene: TRBJ1-6
V gene: TRBV15

CDR3 protein: CASYPTLSAHTIYF
J gene: TRBJ1-3
V gene: TRBV12-3/TRBV12-4

CDR3 protein: CASSSTGIPKNIQYF
J gene: TRBJ2-4
V gene: TRBV5-1

CDR3 protein: CSARQGGNTEAFF
J gene: TRBJ1-1
V gene: TRBV20-1

CDR3 protein: CASSPRTSGGASEQFF
J gene: TRBJ2-1
V gene: TRBV7-9

CDR3 protein: CASSLGPENRGWSQFF
J gene: TRBJ2-1
V gene: TRBV7-9

CDR3 protein: CASSLVGHYEQYF
J gene: TRBJ2-7
V gene: TRBV7-2

CDR3 protein: CASSSRADRMRETQYF
J gene: TRBJ2-5
V gene: TRBV7-1

CDR3 protein: CSARESQARSYNEQFF
J gene: TRBJ2-1
V gene: TRBV20-1

CDR3 protein: CASSIGTDYEQYF
J gene: TRBJ2-7
V gene: TRBV7-9

CDR3 protein: CASSLGGGANVLTF
J gene: TRBJ2-6
V gene: TRBV28

CDR3 protein: CASSLGPFTQYF
J gene: TRBJ2-3
V gene: TRBV12-3/TRBV12-4

CDR3 protein: CATTHGGGPLGELFF
J gene: TRBJ2-2
V gene: TRBV15

CDR3 protein: CASSYRDRAYEQYF
J gene: TRBJ2-7
V gene: TRBV6-5

CDR3 protein: CSATGQGGEKLFF
J gene: TRBJ1-4
V gene: TRBV20-1

CDR3 protein: CASSRGTDANYEQYF
J gene: TRBJ2-7
V gene: TRBV4-3

CDR3 protein: CSEGETQYF
J gene: TRBJ2-5
V gene: TRBV29-1

CDR3 protein: CASSSEGGARQPQHF
J gene: TRBJ1-5
V gene: TRBV7-9

CDR3 protein: CASSRSPGTQETQYF
J gene: TRBJ2-5
V gene: TRBV4-2

CDR3 protein: CSARRVRGDGSYNEQFF
J gene: TRBJ2-1
V gene: TRBV20-1

CDR3 protein: CATSDLKTSGGNDTQYF
J gene: TRBJ2-3
V gene: TRBV24-1

CDR3 protein: CASSYAGRGNTGELFF
J gene: TRBJ2-2
V gene: TRBV6-2/TRBV6-3

CDR3 protein: CASSGQDYEQYF
J gene: TRBJ2-7
V gene: TRBV6-2/TRBV6-3

CDR3 protein: CASSVHNRTSGEETQYF
J gene: TRBJ2-5
V gene: TRBV9

CDR3 protein: CSAWDRLAKNIQYF
J gene: TRBJ2-4
V gene: TRBV20-1

CDR3 protein: CASSPRSSTEAFF
J gene: TRBJ1-1
V gene: TRBV18

CDR3 protein: CASLPPGTLYTEAFF
J gene: TRBJ1-1
V gene: TRBV12-3/TRBV12-4

CDR3 protein: CSARMGGGNQPQHF
J gene: TRBJ1-5
V gene: TRBV20-1

CDR3 protein: CASSQPIGGGTDTQYF
J gene: TRBJ2-3
V gene: TRBV4-3

CDR3 protein: CASSLSWRGAGGATDTQYF
J gene: TRBJ2-3
V gene: TRBV28

CDR3 protein: CASSQNLETQYF
J gene: TRBJ2-5
V gene: TRBV12-3/TRBV12-4

CDR3 protein: CASSYSQGYTYNEQFF
J gene: TRBJ2-1
V gene: TRBV6-2/TRBV6-3

CDR3 protein: CSVHVPSTGELFF
J gene: TRBJ2-2
V gene: TRBV29-1

CDR3 protein: CASSPGQGRGTDTQYF
J gene: TRBJ2-3
V gene: TRBV4-1

CDR3 protein: CASSLGGTGGSNTEAFF
J gene: TRBJ1-1
V gene: TRBV11-1

CDR3 protein: CSAQRQAHNEQFF
J gene: TRBJ2-1
V gene: TRBV20-1

CDR3 protein: CASSSRTYPRTHNEQFF
J gene: TRBJ2-1
V gene: TRBV7-6

CDR3 protein: CSVPKGLGYTF
J gene: TRBJ1-2
V gene: TRBV29-1

CDR3 protein: CASSAQNTGELFF
J gene: TRBJ2-2
V gene: TRBV12-3/TRBV12-4

CDR3 protein: CASSSPPPGGYEQYF
J gene: TRBJ2-7
V gene: TRBV12-3/TRBV12-4